The sequence of this T cell receptor (beta chain) was determined in a study of vaccination and CD4 T cells after COVID-19. About the study: Diagnosis preceded the drawing of post-COVID samples by a median approximately 110 days (range 35 to 161). Overlapping spike peptides of SARS-CoV-2, HCoV-NL63, HCoV-OC43 and HCoV-229E stimulated the cells. Post-vaccine sampling followed dose two by a median about 69 days (range 14 to 241). Cultures serving as controls received a peptide pool (CEFX or HIV-1 Nef) or no peptide.

As to treatment: roughly 11-day PBMC culture with coronavirus spike peptide pools or control peptides (ViraFEST assay). A note on this clonotype: The antigen remains unidentified. The junction shows a germline mismatch at one end, possibly a read error.

Oncomine TCR Beta short-read sequencing was applied to DNA from cultured CD4+ T cells. Via MiXCR, TCRdb re-called the PCR reads, giving one row per CDR3 protein. The repertoire holds some 11,000 distinct CDR3 sequences, over 20% seen once, with around an eighth in the top ten. The source is a human donor who received a COVID-19 vaccine. Source: CD4+ T cells from blood, cultured in vitro, taken before SARS-CoV-2 vaccination.

The CDR3 region has the DNA TGTGCCAGCAGAGGACTAGCGGGGGGCACAGATACGCGGTATTTT. It encodes CASRGLAGGTDTRYF. This chain joins TRBV6-1 and TRBJ2-3; 14 bases agree with TRBD2. The germline V gene encodes CDR1 MNHNS and CDR2 SASEGT. The CDR3 is made up of 15 amino acids.